The TCR beta chain under discussion was sequenced for a study of blood T cell repertoires in COVID-19. Study background: COVID-19 samples, acute and convalescent, were from the United States, Italy and Spain. Sources were T cells, B-cell-depleted T cells, or PBMCs; the material itself was cDNA or gDNA.

It was during active infection that Seattle patients were enrolled and then longitudinally followed. In germline, CDR1 is LNHNV, CDR2 YYDKDF (reference sequence). This CDR3 has 16 amino acids. V dropped 0 bases and J dropped 4; count of bases not matched to a gene: 6. Methods used by the authors: Quantification of nucleated cells was approximated via reference gene primer amplification. Sequenced by immunoSEQ multiplex PCR; TCRdb stores in-frame clones only, minus some. The V and J calls and the clone size are those of that table, but D and trimming were determined from the DNA. Counted here are about 120,000 clones, about four fifths occurring once; the ten biggest clones make up approximately 18%.

Material for sequencing was peripheral blood. This receptor was taken from a man between 25 and 39 years old with COVID-19, enrolled during active disease. V gene TRBV15 combines with J gene TRBJ2-5; TRBD2 matches 9 bases. This chain's CDR3 is CATSRDSISGRETQYF. CDR3 DNA sequence: TGTGCCACCAGCAGAGATAGCATTAGCGGGAGAGAGACCCAGTACTTC.